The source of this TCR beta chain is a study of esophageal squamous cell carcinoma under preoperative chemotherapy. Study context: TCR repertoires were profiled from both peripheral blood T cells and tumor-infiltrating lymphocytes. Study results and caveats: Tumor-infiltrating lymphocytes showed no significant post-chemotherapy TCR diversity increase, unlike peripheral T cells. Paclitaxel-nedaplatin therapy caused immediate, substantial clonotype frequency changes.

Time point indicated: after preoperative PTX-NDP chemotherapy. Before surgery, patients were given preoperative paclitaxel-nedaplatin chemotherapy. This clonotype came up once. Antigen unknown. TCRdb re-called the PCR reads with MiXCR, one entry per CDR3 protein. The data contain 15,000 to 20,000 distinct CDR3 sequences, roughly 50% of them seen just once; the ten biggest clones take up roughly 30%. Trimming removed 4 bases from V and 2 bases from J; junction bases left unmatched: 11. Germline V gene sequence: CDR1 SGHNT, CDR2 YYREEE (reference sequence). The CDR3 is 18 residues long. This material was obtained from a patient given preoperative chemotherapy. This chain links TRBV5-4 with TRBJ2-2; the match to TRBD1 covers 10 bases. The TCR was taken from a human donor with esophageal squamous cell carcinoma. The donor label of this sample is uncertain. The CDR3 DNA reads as TGTGCCAGCAGCCCTGGAGGGACAGGGGTAGTCAACACCGGGGAGCTGTTTTTT. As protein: CASSPGGTGVVNTGELFF.